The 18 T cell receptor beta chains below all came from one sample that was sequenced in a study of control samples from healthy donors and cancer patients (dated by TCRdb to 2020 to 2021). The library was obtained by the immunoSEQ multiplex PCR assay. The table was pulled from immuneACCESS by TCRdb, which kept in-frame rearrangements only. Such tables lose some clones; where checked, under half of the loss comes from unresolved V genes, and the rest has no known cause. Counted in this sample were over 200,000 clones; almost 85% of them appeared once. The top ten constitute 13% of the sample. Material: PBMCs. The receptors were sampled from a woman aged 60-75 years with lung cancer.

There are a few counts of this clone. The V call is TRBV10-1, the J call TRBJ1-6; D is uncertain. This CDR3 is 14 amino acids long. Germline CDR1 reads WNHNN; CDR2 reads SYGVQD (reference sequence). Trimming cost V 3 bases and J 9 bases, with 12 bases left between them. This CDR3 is CASSETQASSPLHF. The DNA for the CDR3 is TGCGCCAGCAGTGAAACGCAGGCGAGTTCACCCCTCCACTTT.

CDR3 protein: CASRALQGLQPQHF. CDR3 nucleotide sequence: TGTGCCAGCAGGGCATTACAGGGGCTTCAGCCCCAGCATTTT. The V and J genes are TRBV2 and TRBJ1-5; 7 bases match TRBD1. The CDR3 is made up of 14 amino acids. V lost 6 bases to trimming and J lost 6 bases; unmatched junction nucleotides: 8. Germline V gives CDR1 SNHLY, CDR2 FYNNEI.

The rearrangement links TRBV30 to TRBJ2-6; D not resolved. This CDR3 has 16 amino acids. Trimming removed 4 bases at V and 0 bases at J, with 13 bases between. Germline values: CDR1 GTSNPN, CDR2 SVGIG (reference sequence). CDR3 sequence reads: CAWMGYDSSGANVLTF. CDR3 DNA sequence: TGTGCCTGGATGGGATATGATAGCTCTGGGGCCAACGTCCTGACTTTC.

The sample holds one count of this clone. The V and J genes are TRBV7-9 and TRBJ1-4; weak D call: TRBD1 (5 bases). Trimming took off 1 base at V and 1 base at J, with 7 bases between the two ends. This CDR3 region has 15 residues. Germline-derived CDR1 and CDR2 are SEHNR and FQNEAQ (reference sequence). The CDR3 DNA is TGTGCCAGCAGCTTAGACGGGGGAACTAATGAAAAACTGTTTTTT. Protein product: CASSLDGGTNEKLFF.

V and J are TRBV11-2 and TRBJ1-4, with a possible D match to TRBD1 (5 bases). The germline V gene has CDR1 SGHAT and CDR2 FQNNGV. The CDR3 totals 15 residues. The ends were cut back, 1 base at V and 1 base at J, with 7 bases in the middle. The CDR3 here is CASSLAGGTNEKLFF. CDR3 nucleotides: TGTGCCAGCAGCTTAGCTGGGGGAACTAATGAAAAACTGTTTTTT.

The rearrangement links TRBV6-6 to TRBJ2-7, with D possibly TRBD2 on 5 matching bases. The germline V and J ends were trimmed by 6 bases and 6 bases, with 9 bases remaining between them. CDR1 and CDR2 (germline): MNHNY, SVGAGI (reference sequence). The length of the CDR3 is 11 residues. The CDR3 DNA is TGTGCCAGCAGCTTAGCGAGCGAGCAGTACTTC. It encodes CASSLASEQYF.

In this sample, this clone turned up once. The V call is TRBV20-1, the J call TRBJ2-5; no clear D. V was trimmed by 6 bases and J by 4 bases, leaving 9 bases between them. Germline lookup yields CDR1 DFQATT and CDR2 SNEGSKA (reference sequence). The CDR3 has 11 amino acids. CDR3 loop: CSALKVETQYF. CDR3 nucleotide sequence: TGCAGTGCCCTCAAAGTAGAGACCCAGTACTTC.

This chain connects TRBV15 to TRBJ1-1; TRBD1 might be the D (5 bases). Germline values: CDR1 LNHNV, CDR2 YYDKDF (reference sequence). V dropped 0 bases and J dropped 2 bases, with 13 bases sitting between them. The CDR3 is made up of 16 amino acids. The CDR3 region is CATSRDGRGINTEAFF. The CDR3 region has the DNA TGTGCCACCAGCAGAGATGGGAGGGGAATAAACACTGAAGCTTTCTTT. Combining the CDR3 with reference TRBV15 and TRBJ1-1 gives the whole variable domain DAMVIQNPRYQVTQFGKPVTLSCSQTLNHNVMYWYQQKSSQAPKLLFHYYDKDFNNEADTPDNFQSRRPNTSFCFLDIRSPGLGDTAMYLCATSRDGRGINTEAFFGQGTRLTVV.

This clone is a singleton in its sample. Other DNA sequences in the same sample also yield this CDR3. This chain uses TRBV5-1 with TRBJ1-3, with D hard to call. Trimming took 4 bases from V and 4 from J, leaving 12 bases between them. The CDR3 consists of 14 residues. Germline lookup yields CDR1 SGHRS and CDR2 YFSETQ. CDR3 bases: TGCGCCAGCAGCGCGGACTCCGCGGGAAACACCATATATTTT. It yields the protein CASSADSAGNTIYF.

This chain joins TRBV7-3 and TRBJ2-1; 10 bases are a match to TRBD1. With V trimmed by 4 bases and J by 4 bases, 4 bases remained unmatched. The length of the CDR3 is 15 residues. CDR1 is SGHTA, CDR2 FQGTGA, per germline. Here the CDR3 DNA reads TGTGCCAGCAGCTCCGCGGGACAGGGGTACAATGAGCAGTTCTTC. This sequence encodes CASSSAGQGYNEQFF.

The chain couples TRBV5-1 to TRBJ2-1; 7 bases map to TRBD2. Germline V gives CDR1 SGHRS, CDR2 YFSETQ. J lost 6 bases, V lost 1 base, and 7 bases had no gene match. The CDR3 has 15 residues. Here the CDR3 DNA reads TGCGCCAGCAGCTTGCGGGGAGGGCAGAGCAATGAGCAGTTCTTC. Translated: CASSLRGGQSNEQFF.

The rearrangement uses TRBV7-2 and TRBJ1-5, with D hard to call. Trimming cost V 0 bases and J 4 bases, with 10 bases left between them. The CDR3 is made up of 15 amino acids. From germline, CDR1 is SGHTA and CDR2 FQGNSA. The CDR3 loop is CASSLAWGRNQPQHF. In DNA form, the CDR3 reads TGTGCCAGCAGCTTAGCGTGGGGTCGTAATCAGCCCCAGCATTTT.

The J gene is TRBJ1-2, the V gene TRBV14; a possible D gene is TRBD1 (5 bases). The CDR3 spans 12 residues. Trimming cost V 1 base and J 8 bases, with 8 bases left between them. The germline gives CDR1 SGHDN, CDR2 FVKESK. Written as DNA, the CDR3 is TGTGCCAGCAGCCAAGGAGGGGCGGGCTACACCTTC. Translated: CASSQGGAGYTF.

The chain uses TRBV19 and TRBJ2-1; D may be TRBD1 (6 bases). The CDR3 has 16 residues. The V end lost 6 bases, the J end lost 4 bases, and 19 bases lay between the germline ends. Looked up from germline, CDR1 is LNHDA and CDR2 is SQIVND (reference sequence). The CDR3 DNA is TGTGCCAGTAGGGGTCTCGGGGACACCCTATACAATGAGCAGTTCTTC. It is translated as CASRGLGDTLYNEQFF.

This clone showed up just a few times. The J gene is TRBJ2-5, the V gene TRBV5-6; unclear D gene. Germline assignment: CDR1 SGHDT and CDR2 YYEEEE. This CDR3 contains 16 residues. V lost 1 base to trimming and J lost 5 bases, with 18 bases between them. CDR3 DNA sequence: TGTGCCAGCAGCTTGCTGTCTTTGGGCAGGCACGAGACCCAGTACTTC. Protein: CASSLLSLGRHETQYF.

CDR3: CASSFQPTSQATNEKLFF. Here the CDR3 DNA reads TGTGCCAGTAGCTTTCAGCCCACCTCACAGGCAACTAATGAAAAACTGTTTTTT. J is TRBJ1-4 and V is TRBV19; possible D gene TRBD1, 5 bases. Trimming pared 6 bases from V and 0 bases from J, leaving 20 bases between. From germline, CDR1 is LNHDA and CDR2 SQIVND (reference sequence). This CDR3 contains 18 residues.

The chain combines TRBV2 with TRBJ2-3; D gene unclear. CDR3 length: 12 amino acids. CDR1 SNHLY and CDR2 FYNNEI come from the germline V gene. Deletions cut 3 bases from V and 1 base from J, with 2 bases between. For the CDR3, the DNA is TGTGCCAGCAGTGATGGCACAGATACGCAGTATTTT. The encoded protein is CASSDGTDTQYF.

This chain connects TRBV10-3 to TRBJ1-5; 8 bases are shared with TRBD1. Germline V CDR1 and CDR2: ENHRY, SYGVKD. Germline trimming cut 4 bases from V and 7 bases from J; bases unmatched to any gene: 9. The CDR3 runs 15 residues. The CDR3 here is CAISVQGGGRQPQHF. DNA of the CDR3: TGTGCCATCAGTGTACAGGGGGGCGGTCGGCAGCCCCAGCATTTT.